Below, 9 T cell receptor beta chains from the same sample are listed, as sequenced in a study of T cell repertoires in aging, cancer and after chemotherapy. The template was genomic DNA from peripheral blood, not RNA. Rearranged V-D-J TRB sequences were amplified with a mixed TRB-A/B primer pool. TCRdb redid the calling of the multiplex PCR reads with MiXCR, one entry per CDR3 protein. The sample holds several thousand distinct CDR3 sequences, roughly 32% seen once. The sequencing input was blood. The receptors come from a human donor in good health.

The chain employs TRBV6-1 and TRBJ2-1, with TRBD2 as a possible D gene (6 bases). The CDR3 spans 15 residues. The V and J ends lost 6 bases and 1 base respectively, with 13 bases between them. Germline CDR1 reads MNHNS; CDR2 reads SASEGT. This chain's CDR3 is CASRSSGLSYNEQFF. The CDR3 DNA reads TGTGCCAGCAGATCCTCAGGACTATCCTACAATGAGCAGTTCTTC.

This sequence joins TRBV2 and TRBJ2-3; 7 bases line up with TRBD2. V was clipped by 11 bases and J by 10 bases; unmatched bases: 9. Germline V gives CDR1 SNHLY, CDR2 FYNNEI. This CDR3 is 11 amino acids long. The CDR3 region has the DNA TGTGCCCTCGGGGAGGGGCTGGCGCAGTATTTT. Translating gives CALGEGLAQYF.

This clonotype was detected a few times. The rearrangement uses TRBV10-3 and TRBJ1-1; D is unresolved. Germline V gives CDR1 ENHRY, CDR2 SYGVKD. The CDR3 length is 12 residues. Trimming cost V 4 bases and J 4 bases, with 7 bases left between them. Written as DNA, the CDR3 is TGTGCCATCAGTGTCCTGGGCACTGAAGCTTTCTTT. Amino acids: CAISVLGTEAFF.

This clonotype was observed a few times. The rearrangement joins TRBV24-1 to TRBJ2-2; 7 nucleotides match TRBD2. Germline lookup yields CDR1 KGHDR and CDR2 SFDVKD. The trim removed 3 bases at V and 3 bases at J, leaving 0 bases unmatched. The CDR3 is 14 amino acids. CDR3 in amino acids: CATSDGRDTGELFF. CDR3 DNA sequence: TGTGCCACCAGTGATGGGAGGGACACCGGGGAGCTGTTTTTT.

This clonotype was found a few times. The chain has TRBV15 and TRBJ1-1; D not resolved. CDR3 length: 13 residues. Germline assignment: CDR1 LNHNV and CDR2 YYDKDF (reference sequence). Trimming pared 0 bases from V and 2 bases from J, leaving 4 bases between. The CDR3 region has the DNA TGTGCCACCAGCAGAGATATAAACACTGAAGCTTTCTTT. As protein: CATSRDINTEAFF.

This chain connects TRBV20-1 to TRBJ2-1; 7 bases fit TRBD2. The CDR3 covers 14 residues. The V gene end was trimmed by 1 base and the J gene end by 1 base; junction bases not matched to a gene: 1. CDR1 and CDR2 from the germline V gene are DFQATT and SNEGSKA (reference sequence). CDR3 sequence reads: CSARAGGSYNEQFF. The CDR3 DNA follows: TGCAGTGCTAGAGCGGGGGGTTCCTACAATGAGCAGTTCTTC.

This rearrangement joins TRBV6-1 to TRBJ2-7; 9 bases align to TRBD1. The CDR3 is made up of 15 amino acids. After removal of 7 bases from V and 0 bases from J, the junction contained 7 bases not matched to a gene. From germline, CDR1 is MNHNS and CDR2 SASEGT. The CDR3 spells CASISRDRASYEQYF. DNA for the CDR3: TGTGCCAGCATCTCCCGGGACAGGGCCTCCTACGAGCAGTACTTC.

DNA for the CDR3: TGTGCCAGCAGCGGCCGGGACAGGGTGAATGAGCAGTTCTTC. Encoded protein: CASSGRDRVNEQFF. This rearrangement joins TRBV7-2 to TRBJ2-1; 9 bases map to TRBD1. The V and J ends lost 5 bases and 7 bases, in that order; junction bases with no gene match: 6. The CDR3 extends over 14 amino acids. From germline, CDR1 is SGHTA and CDR2 FQGNSA.

This clonotype came up a few times. The J gene is TRBJ1-5, the V gene TRBV6-6, with 7 bases identical to TRBD1. Germline CDR1 and CDR2: MNHNY and SVGAGI (reference sequence). V was pared by 6 bases and J by 4 bases, with 12 bases of the junction left unmatched. The CDR3 extends over 16 amino acids. In nucleotides, the CDR3 is TGTGCCAGCAGGGCCCGGGCAGGGGGAGGGAATCAGCCCCAGCATTTT. This encodes CASRARAGGGNQPQHF.